The rows below give T cell receptor beta chains drawn from one sample of a study of T cell repertoires in cytomegalovirus infection. No antigen has been assigned to these receptors. TCRdb reanalysed the reads using MiXCR and keeps one entry per CDR3 protein. The table includes some 480,000 distinct CDR3 sequences, 30% to 40% detected once. The source was cultured PBMCs, collected from culture after CMV antigen stimulation. Receptors were obtained from a human donor in good health (CMV status not recorded). Some clones in this sample may be carry-over from other donors' samples. Both conserved end residues are part of each CDR3. D genes are given only for firm matches. Rows give clone size only sometimes, using once, few, many, or a class for an expanded clone.

TRBD2 | TRBJ2-5 | few | TRBV19 | TGTGCCAGTAGTATAGGCGGGACTAGGAAAGAGACCCAGTACTTC | CASSIGGTRKETQYF
TRBD1 | TRBJ1-5 | many | TRBV28 | TGTGCCAGCAGTTTGTACAGGGGGCGCGGTCAGCCCCAGCATTTT | CASSLYRGRGQPQHF
TRBD1 | TRBJ1-1 | - | TRBV19 | TGTGCCAGTAGTAGGTATGACAGGGGCGCTGAAGCTTTCTTT | CASSRYDRGAEAFF
TRBD1 | TRBJ1-2 | - | TRBV12-3/TRBV12-4 | TGTGCCAGCAGTCACCTTCAACAGGGGAACTATGGCTACACCTTC | CASSHLQQGNYGYTF
- | TRBJ2-1 | - | TRBV30 | TGTGCCTGGAGATCCCCCGGGACGGGGTTTGAGCAGTTCTTC | CAWRSPGTGFEQFF
- | TRBJ2-2 | - | TRBV19 | TGTGCCAGTAGTCCCCCCGGGGCGGTCAACACCGGGGAGCTGTTTTTT | CASSPPGAVNTGELFF
TRBD2 | TRBJ2-5 | - | TRBV11-3 | TGTGCCAGCAGCTTCAGAGCGGGGCAGCAAGAGACCCAGTACTTC | CASSFRAGQQETQYF
- | TRBJ2-1 | many | TRBV7-2 | TGTGCCAGCAGCTTAACCGCTGGGAATGAGCAGTTCTTC | CASSLTAGNEQFF
TRBD1 | TRBJ1-5 | - | TRBV7-2 | TGTGCCAGCAGCCTATACAGGGGTAGACAGCCCCAGCATTTT | CASSLYRGRQPQHF
- | TRBJ1-5 | few | TRBV24-1 | TGTGCCACGCAGAGACATAGCAATCAGCCCCAGCATTTT | CATQRHSNQPQHF
- | TRBJ2-4 | many | TRBV6-1 | TGTGCCAGCAGTGAATTGGCAGCCAAAAACATTCAGTACTTC | CASSELAAKNIQYF
TRBD1 | TRBJ2-7 | - | TRBV19 | TGTGCCAGTAGTCCGGGACAGAACTCCTACGAGCAGTACTTC | CASSPGQNSYEQYF
- | TRBJ1-5 | few | TRBV20-1 | TGCAGTGCTCCCACGGAAGGGAATCAGCCCCAGCATTTT | CSAPTEGNQPQHF
TRBD2 | TRBJ2-1 | - | TRBV5-1 | TGCGCCAGCAGCTTGGCCGTAGCGGGACGGGGAGACAATGAGCAGTTCTTC | CASSLAVAGRGDNEQFF
TRBD1 | TRBJ1-5 | - | TRBV6-6 | TGTGCCAGCACGCCGGACAGGAGGGAACAGCCCCAGCATTTT | CASTPDRREQPQHF
TRBD1 | TRBJ2-5 | few | TRBV7-2 | TGTGCCAGCAGCTTAGGGGACAGAACCCGCAGGAATTTCCTCCAAGAGACCCAGTACTTC | CASSLGDRTRRNFLQETQYF
TRBD1 | TRBJ1-2 | many | TRBV7-2 | TGTGCCAGCAGCTTAATGACAGGGTCACGGTATGGCTACACCTTC | CASSLMTGSRYGYTF
- | TRBJ2-2 | few | TRBV7-2 | TGTGCCAGCAGCTTCAGACAAGTCACCGGGGAGCTGTTTTTT | CASSFRQVTGELFF
TRBD1 | TRBJ1-6 | - | TRBV10-3 | TGTGCCATCATTGGGACAGGAGGTAATTCACCCCTCCACTTT | CAIIGTGGNSPLHF
TRBD2 | TRBJ2-1 | - | TRBV19 | TGTGCCAGCCAAAACAAACTAGCGGGAGGAGACAATGAGCAGTTCTTC | CASQNKLAGGDNEQFF
- | TRBJ1-5 | - | TRBV20-1 | TGCAGTGCCTCCCCAACGGTGGCTAACCAGCCCCAGCATTTT | CSASPTVANQPQHF
- | TRBJ1-1 | - | TRBV6-1 | TGTGCCAGCAGTGAATCAGGGTTTGAAGCTTTCTTT | CASSESGFEAFF
TRBD2 | TRBJ2-7 | few | TRBV7-2 | TGTGCCAGCAGCTGGGCCGGGACTAGCGGCTACGAGCAGTACTTC | CASSWAGTSGYEQYF
- | TRBJ2-6 | - | TRBV7-2 | TGTGCCAGCAGCGCACAGATCTCTGGGGCCAACGTCCTGACTTTC | CASSAQISGANVLTF
- | TRBJ1-3 | few | TRBV4-2 | TGTGCCAGCAGCCAACTACAGGGCCCCTACTCTGGAAACACCATATATTTT | CASSQLQGPYSGNTIYF
TRBD1 | TRBJ2-5 | - | TRBV6-6 | TGTGCCAGCAGTAGAGCCGGGACAGAAGAGAGTGCCCAGTACTTC | CASSRAGTEESAQYF
- | TRBJ2-3 | - | TRBV11-2 | TGTGCCAGCAGCTTAAATCCCACGGGAGATACGCAGTATTTT | CASSLNPTGDTQYF
TRBD2 | TRBJ2-1 | once | TRBV6-5 | TGTGCCAGCAGTCCGGGACTAGCGGTGCCCAAGCAGTTCTTC | CASSPGLAVPKQFF
- | TRBJ1-5 | many | TRBV7-2 | TGTGCCAGCAGCTTACTCAGCAGATATAGCAATCAGCCCCAGCATTTT | CASSLLSRYSNQPQHF
- | TRBJ2-1 | - | TRBV12-3/TRBV12-4 | TGTGCCAGCAGCCCCTTAGGGGTTCGAGACTACAATGAGCAGTTCTTC | CASSPLGVRDYNEQFF
TRBD1 | TRBJ2-1 | once | TRBV7-6 | TGTGCCAGCAGCTTACTCCGGGACAGCTACAATGAGCAGTTCTTC | CASSLLRDSYNEQFF
TRBD2 | TRBJ2-7 | few | TRBV20-1 | TGCAGTGCCGATAATCCGGGACTAGCGGGAGCGGGCGAGCAGTACTTC | CSADNPGLAGAGEQYF
TRBD1 | TRBJ1-5 | few | TRBV25-1 | TGTGCCAGCAGTGAATTGCTGGACAGGGTTGGGCCGGGCAATCAGCCCCAGCATTTT | CASSELLDRVGPGNQPQHF
TRBD1 | TRBJ1-4 | - | TRBV7-2 | TGTGCCAGCAGCTTAGAAGGGGGACAGATAGGCCCTAATGAAAAACTGTTTTTT | CASSLEGGQIGPNEKLFF
- | TRBJ1-4 | - | TRBV12-3/TRBV12-4 | TGTGCCAGCAGTTTCCCCAGGGGTGAAAAACTGTTTTTT | CASSFPRGEKLFF
- | TRBJ2-1 | - | TRBV7-4 | TGTGCCAGCAGCTACCTCGAGGGGATCCCATCCTACAATGAGCAGTTCTTC | CASSYLEGIPSYNEQFF
- | TRBJ1-4 | - | TRBV4-1 | TGCGCCAGCAGCCAAGATTACGGGGCATCAACTAATGAAAAACTGTTTTTT | CASSQDYGASTNEKLFF
- | TRBJ1-6 | - | TRBV7-9 | TGTGCCAGCAGCCCACGCGGGGGGCCAGGGTTTTCTTCACCCCTCCACTTT | CASSPRGGPGFSSPLHF
TRBD2 | TRBJ2-1 | - | TRBV2 | TGTGCCAGCAGTGAAGGTCTAGCGGGAGGGCATGAGCAGTTCTTC | CASSEGLAGGHEQFF
- | TRBJ1-6 | - | TRBV4-3 | TGCGCCAGCAGCCAAGAACCCACAGGGCACTATAATTCACCCCTCCACTTT | CASSQEPTGHYNSPLHF
- | TRBJ2-5 | - | TRBV7-4 | TGTGCCAGCAGCTTAGTCCATGGGGCAGCTCAAGAGACCCAGTACTTC | CASSLVHGAAQETQYF
- | TRBJ2-3 | few | TRBV11-3 | TGTGCCAGCAGCCGGAGCCGGGTCGCAGATACGCAGTATTTT | CASSRSRVADTQYF
- | TRBJ1-1 | - | TRBV12-3/TRBV12-4 | TGTGCCAGCAGTTTCCCCCAAGCTTTCTTT | CASSFPQAFF
TRBD1 | TRBJ2-3 | few | TRBV4-1 | TGCGCCAGCAGCCAAGGACAGGGTGGCACAGATACGCAGTATTTT | CASSQGQGGTDTQYF
TRBD2 | TRBJ2-2 | few | TRBV7-2 | TGTGCCAGCAGCTTAGCACGGACTAGCGGGAGTATCGACACCGGGGAGCTGTTTTTT | CASSLARTSGSIDTGELFF
- | TRBJ1-1 | - | TRBV27 | TGTGCCAGCAGTGAGGTTCGGGTTATTGACACTGAAGCTTTCTTT | CASSEVRVIDTEAFF
TRBD1 | TRBJ1-4 | - | TRBV18 | TGTGCCAGCTCACCGCGCGGACAGGATAATGAAAAACTGTTTTTT | CASSPRGQDNEKLFF
TRBD1 | TRBJ1-2 | - | TRBV5-1 | TGCGCCAGCAGGGTTCGGGCAGGGGGCACCTCTGAGAACTATGGCTACACCTTC | CASRVRAGGTSENYGYTF
- | TRBJ1-2 | - | TRBV4-1 | TGCGCCAGCAGCCAAGACTGGGCTTATGGCTACACCTTC | CASSQDWAYGYTF
- | TRBJ2-1 | few | TRBV12-3/TRBV12-4 | TGTGCCAGCAGTTTCCTTTCGAATGAGCAGTTCTTC | CASSFLSNEQFF
- | TRBJ2-6 | - | TRBV7-8 | TGTGCCAGCAGCTTAGACCCGGTGTCTGGGGCCAACGTCCTGACTTTC | CASSLDPVSGANVLTF
TRBD2 | TRBJ2-5 | few | TRBV24-1 | TGTGCCACCAGTGACCCCCTAGCGGGAGTGCAGACCCAGTACTTC | CATSDPLAGVQTQYF
TRBD2 | TRBJ2-1 | few | TRBV4-1 | TGCGCCAGCAGCCAAAGTGGACGGAGACTAGCAGATGAGCAGTTCTTC | CASSQSGRRLADEQFF